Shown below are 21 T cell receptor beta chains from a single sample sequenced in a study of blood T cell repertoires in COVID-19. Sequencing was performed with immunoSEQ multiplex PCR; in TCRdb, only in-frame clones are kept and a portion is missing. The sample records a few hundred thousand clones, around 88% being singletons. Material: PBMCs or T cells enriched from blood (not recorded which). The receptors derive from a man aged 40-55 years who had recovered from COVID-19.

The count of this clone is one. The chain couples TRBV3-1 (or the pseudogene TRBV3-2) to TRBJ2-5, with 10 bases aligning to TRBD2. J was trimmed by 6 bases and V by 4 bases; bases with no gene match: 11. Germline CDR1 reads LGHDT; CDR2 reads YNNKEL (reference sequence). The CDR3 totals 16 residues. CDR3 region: CASSPFPSGGGKTQYF. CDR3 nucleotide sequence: TGTGCCAGCAGCCCCTTTCCCAGCGGGGGGGGGAAGACCCAGTACTTC.

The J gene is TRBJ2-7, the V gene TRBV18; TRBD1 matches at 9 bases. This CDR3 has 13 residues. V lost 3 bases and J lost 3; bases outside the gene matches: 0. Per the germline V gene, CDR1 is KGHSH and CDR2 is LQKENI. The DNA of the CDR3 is TGTGCCAGCTCACCGACAGGGGGCTACGAGCAGTACTTC. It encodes CASSPTGGYEQYF.

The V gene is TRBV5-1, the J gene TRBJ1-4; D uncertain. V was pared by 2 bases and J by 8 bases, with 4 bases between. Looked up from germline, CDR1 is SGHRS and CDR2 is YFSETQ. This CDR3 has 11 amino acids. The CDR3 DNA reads TGCGCCAGCAGCTTTGGCGAAAAACTGTTTTTT. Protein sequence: CASSFGEKLFF.

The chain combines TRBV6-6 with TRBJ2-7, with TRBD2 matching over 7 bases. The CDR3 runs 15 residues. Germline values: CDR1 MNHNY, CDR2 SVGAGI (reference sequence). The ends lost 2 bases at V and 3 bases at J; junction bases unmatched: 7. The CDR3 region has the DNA TGTGCCAGCAGTTACGAAGGGACTATTAACTACGAGCAGTACTTC. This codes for CASSYEGTINYEQYF.

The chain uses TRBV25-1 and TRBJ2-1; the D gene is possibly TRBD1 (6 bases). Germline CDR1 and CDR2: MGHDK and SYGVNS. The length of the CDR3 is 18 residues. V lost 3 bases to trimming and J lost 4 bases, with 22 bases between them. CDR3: CASSDPVRDTKKYNEQFF. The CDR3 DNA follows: TGTGCCAGCAGTGATCCTGTCCGGGACACGAAAAAATACAATGAGCAGTTCTTC.

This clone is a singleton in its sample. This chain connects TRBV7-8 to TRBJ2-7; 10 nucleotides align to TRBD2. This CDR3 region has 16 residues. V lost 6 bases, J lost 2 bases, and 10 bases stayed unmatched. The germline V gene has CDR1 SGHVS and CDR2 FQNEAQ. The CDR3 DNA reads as TGTGCCAGCAGTTATGAAGATAGCGGGGGGCCCTACGAGCAGTACTTC. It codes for CASSYEDSGGPYEQYF.

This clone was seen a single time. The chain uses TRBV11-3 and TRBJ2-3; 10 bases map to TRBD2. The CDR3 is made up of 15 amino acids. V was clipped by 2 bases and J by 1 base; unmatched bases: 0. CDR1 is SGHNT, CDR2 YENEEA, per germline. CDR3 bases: TGTGCCAGCAGCTTACTAGCGGGGGGCACAGATACGCAGTATTTT. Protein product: CASSLLAGGTDTQYF.

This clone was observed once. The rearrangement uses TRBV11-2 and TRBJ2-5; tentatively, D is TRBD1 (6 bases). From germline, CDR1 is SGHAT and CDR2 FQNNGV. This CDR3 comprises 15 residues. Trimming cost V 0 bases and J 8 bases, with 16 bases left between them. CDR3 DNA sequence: TGTGCCAGCAGCTTAGACAGGGGTGACTCGGACACCCAGTACTTC. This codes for CASSLDRGDSDTQYF.

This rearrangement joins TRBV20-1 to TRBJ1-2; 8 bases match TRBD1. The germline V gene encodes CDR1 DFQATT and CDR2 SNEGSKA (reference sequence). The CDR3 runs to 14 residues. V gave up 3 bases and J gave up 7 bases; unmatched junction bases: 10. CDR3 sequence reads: CSASLGQGIGGYTF. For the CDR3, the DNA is TGCAGTGCTAGTTTAGGACAGGGTATTGGTGGCTACACCTTC.

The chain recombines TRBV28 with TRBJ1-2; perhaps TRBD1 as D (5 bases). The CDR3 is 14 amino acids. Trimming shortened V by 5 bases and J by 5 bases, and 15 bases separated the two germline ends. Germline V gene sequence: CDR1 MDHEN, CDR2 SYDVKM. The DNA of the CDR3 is TGTGCCAGCAGTCCCGGACAACCGATTTATGGCTACACCTTC. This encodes CASSPGQPIYGYTF.

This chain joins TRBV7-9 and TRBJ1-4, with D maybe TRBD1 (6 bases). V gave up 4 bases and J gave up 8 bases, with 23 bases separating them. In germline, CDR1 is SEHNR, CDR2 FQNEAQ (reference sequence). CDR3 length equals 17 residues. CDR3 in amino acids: CASSSPPFRGSPEKLFF. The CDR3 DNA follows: TGTGCCAGCAGCTCCCCCCCATTCAGGGGCTCCCCGGAAAAACTGTTTTTT.

The CDR3 region has the DNA TGTGCCAGCAGCAATCCGGGACAGGGGAGAGAGCAGTACTTC. This translates into CASSNPGQGREQYF. The rearrangement joins TRBV7-2 to TRBJ2-7; 10 nucleotides match TRBD1. Germline CDR1 reads SGHTA; CDR2 reads FQGNSA. This CDR3 comprises 14 residues. The V and J ends lost 5 bases and 7 bases, in that order; junction bases with no gene match: 8.

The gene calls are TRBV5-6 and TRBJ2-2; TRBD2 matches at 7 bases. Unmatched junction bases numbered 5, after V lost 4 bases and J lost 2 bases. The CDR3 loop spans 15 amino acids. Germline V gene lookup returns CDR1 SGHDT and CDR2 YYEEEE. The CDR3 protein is CASSRRGDNTGELFF. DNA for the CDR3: TGTGCCAGCAGCCGACGGGGGGATAACACCGGGGAGCTGTTTTTT.

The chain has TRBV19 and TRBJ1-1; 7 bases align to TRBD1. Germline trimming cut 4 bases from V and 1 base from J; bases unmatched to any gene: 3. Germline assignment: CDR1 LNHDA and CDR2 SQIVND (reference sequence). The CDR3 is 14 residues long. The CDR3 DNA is TGTGCCAGTAGTACGACAGGGTGGAACACTGAAGCTTTCTTT. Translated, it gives CASSTTGWNTEAFF.

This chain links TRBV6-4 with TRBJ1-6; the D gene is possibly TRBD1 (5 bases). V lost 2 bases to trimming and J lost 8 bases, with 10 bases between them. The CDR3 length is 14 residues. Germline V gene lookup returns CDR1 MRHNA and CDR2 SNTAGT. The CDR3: CASSDALGDSPLHF. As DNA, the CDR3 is TGTGCCAGCAGTGACGCTCTAGGGGATTCACCCCTCCACTTT.

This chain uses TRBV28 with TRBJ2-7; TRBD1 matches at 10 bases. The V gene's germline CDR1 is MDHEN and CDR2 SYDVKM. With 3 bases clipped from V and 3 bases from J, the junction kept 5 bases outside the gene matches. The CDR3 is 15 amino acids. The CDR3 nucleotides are TGTGCCAGCAGTTTTCCCCGGACAGGGGGCTACGAGCAGTACTTC. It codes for CASSFPRTGGYEQYF.

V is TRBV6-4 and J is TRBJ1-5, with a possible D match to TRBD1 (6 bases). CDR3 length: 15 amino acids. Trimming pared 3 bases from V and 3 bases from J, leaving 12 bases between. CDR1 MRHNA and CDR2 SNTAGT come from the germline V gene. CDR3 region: CASSEQGGINQPQHF. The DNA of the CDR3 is TGTGCCAGCAGTGAACAGGGTGGGATCAATCAGCCCCAGCATTTT.

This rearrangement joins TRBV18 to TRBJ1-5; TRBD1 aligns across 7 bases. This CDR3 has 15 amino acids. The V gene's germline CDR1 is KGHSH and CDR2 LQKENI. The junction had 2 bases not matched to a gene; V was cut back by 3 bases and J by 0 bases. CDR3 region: CASSPGQNSNQPQHF. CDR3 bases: TGTGCCAGCTCACCGGGACAGAATAGCAATCAGCCCCAGCATTTT.

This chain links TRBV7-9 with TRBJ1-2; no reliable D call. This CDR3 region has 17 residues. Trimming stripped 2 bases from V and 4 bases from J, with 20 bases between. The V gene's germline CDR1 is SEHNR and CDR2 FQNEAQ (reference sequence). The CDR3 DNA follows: TGTGCCAGCAGCTTACGGGTTTCCCAAATCAACTTCTATGGCTACACCTTC. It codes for CASSLRVSQINFYGYTF.

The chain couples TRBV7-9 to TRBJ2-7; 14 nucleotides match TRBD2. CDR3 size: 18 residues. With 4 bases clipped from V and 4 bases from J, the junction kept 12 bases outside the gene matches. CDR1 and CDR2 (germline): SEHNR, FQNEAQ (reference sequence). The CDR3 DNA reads TGTGCCAGCAGCTCCGGGGGCACCGGGACTAGCGGGAGATACGAGCAGTACTTC. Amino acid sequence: CASSSGGTGTSGRYEQYF.

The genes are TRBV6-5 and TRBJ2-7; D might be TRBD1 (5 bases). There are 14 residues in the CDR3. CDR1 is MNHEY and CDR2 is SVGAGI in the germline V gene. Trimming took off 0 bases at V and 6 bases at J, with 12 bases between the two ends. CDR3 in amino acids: CASSYSRGGGEQYF. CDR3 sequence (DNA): TGTGCCAGCAGTTACTCAAGGGGCGGTGGCGAGCAGTACTTC.